This TCR beta chain was captured by sequencing in a study of shared T cell receptors in the human thymus. Sequencing used immunoSEQ multiplex PCR; TCRdb keeps in-frame clones, though not all of them. This sample has some 720,000 clones; over 75% occur once, and the top ten carry about 0.01%. This sample was also put to use in a study of human thymus T cells. That work adds: Corrective surgery for congenital heart defects was being performed on the healthy Finnish infants who were the donors. Resections obtained during corrective heart surgery supplied the thymus tissue. Repertoires sampled from thymus and blood appeared biased in V and J gene usage. Thymic TCR repertoires of unrelated people reportedly overlapped highly.

The sample taken for sequencing was thymocytes. This receptor was identified in a boy in the first two years of life with a congenital heart defect.

CDR3 amino acids: CASSDPSVLAVLNEQFF. CDR3 DNA: TGTGCCAGCAGTGACCCTTCCGTACTAGCGGTCTTGAATGAGCAGTTCTTC. The rearrangement joins TRBV6-1 to TRBJ2-1; 8 bases align to TRBD2. With 3 bases clipped from V and 7 bases from J, the junction kept 14 bases outside the gene matches. CDR1 MNHNS and CDR2 SASEGT come from the germline V gene. This CDR3 spans 17 amino acids.